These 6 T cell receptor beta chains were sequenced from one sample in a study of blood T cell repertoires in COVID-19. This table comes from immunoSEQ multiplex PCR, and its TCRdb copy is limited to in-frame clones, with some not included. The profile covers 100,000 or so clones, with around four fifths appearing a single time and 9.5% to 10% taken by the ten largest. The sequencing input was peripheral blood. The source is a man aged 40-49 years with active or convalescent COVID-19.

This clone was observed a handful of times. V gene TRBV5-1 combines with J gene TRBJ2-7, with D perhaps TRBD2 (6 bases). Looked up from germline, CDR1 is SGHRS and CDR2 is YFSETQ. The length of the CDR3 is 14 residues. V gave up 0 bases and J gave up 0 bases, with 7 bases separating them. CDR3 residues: CASSLVGSSYEQYF. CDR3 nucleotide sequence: TGCGCCAGCAGCTTGGTCGGGAGCTCCTACGAGCAGTACTTC.

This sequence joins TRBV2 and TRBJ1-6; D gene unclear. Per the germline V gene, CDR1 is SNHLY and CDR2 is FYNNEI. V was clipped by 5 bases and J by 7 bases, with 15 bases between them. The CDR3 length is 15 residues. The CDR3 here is CASSSLEAGNSPLHF. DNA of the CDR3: TGTGCCAGCAGTAGCCTAGAGGCCGGGAATTCACCCCTCCACTTT.

The chain's CDR3 is CASSIAQGTRQPQHF. The CDR3, as DNA: TGTGCCAGTAGTATAGCGCAGGGAACGCGACAGCCCCAGCATTTT. The J gene is TRBJ1-5, the V gene TRBV19; maybe TRBD1 (5 bases). Looked up from germline, CDR1 is LNHDA and CDR2 is SQIVND (reference sequence). The CDR3 contains 15 residues. Trimming left V 1 base short and J 7 bases short, with 14 bases between.

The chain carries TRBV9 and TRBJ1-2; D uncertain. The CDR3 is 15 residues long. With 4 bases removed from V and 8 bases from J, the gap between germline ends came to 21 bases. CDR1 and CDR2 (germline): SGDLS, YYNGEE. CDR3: CASSPPTPRAGGYTF. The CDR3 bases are TGTGCCAGCAGCCCCCCGACGCCCCGGGCGGGGGGCTACACCTTC.

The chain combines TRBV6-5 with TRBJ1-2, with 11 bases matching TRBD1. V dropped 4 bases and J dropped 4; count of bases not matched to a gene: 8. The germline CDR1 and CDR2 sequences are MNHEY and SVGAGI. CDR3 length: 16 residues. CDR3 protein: CASSSPGQGVGYGYTF. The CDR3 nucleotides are TGTGCCAGCAGTTCCCCGGGACAGGGGGTTGGCTATGGCTACACCTTC.

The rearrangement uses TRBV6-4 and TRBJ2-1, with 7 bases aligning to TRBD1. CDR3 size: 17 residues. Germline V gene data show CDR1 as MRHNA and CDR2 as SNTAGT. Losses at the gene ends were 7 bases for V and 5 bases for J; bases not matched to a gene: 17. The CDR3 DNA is TGTGCCAGCATTTCCCCCCACGACAGGGTAGGGCACAATGAGCAGTTCTTC. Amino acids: CASISPHDRVGHNEQFF.